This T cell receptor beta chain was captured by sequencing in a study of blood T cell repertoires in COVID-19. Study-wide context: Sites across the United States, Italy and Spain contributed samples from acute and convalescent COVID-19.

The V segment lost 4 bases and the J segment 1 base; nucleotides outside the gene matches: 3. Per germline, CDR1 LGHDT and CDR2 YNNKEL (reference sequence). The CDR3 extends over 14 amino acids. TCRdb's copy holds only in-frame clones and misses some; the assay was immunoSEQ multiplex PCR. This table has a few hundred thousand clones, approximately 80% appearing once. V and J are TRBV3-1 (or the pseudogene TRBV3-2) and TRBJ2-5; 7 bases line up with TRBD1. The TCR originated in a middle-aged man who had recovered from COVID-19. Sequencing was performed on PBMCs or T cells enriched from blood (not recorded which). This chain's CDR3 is CASSPPGGQETQYF. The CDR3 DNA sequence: TGTGCCAGCAGCCCTCCAGGGGGCCAAGAGACCCAGTACTTC.